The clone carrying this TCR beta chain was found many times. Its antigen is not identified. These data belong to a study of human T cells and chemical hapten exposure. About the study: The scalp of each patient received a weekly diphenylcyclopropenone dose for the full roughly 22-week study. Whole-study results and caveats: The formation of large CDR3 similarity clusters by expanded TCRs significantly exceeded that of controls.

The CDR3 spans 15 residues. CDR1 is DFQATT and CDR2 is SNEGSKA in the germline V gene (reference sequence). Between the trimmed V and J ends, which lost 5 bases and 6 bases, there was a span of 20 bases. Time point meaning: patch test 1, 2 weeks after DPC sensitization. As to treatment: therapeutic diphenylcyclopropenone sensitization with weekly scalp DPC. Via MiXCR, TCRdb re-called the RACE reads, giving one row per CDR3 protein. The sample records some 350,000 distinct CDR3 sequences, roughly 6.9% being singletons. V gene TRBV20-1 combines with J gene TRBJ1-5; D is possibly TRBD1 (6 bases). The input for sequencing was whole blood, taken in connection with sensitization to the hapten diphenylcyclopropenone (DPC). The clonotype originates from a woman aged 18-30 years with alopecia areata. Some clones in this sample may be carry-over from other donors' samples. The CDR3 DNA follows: TGCAGTGCTCCCCGGGACATCTTGTCCTCTCAGCCCCAGCATTTT. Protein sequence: CSAPRDILSSQPQHF.